Listed here are 10 T cell receptor beta chains from one sample, sequenced in a study of blood T cells in healthy people across ages (dated by TCRdb to about 2015). The library was obtained by 5' RACE. Instrument on record: Illumina HiSeq 2500. A second PCR of about 6 to 12 cycles was run with a J-beta primer mix and a sample-barcoded 5' primer. TCRdb applied fastp at Q25 and MiXCR to the public reads, then kept only in-frame beta chains. CDR3 protein sequences are deduplicated, and each keeps its most common genes and DNA. This sample lists 540,000 or so distinct CDR3 sequences; 27% were detected once. The ten largest clones take up around 18% of the sample. Input material: blood. The receptors come from a woman in her 70s in good health.

This clonotype was counted a few times. The chain uses TRBV5-1 and TRBJ2-3; D perhaps matches TRBD2 (7 bases). Germline V CDR1 and CDR2: SGHRS, YFSETQ. The CDR3 covers 15 residues. The ends were cut back, 4 bases at V and 4 bases at J, with 16 bases in the middle. The CDR3 DNA reads TGCGCCAGCAGCCAGGGAGGGGGTGTTGCAGATACGCAGTATTTT. Residues: CASSQGGGVADTQYF.

The sample holds a few counts of this clonotype. V is TRBV18 and J is TRBJ2-5; no definite D call. The germline V gene has CDR1 KGHSH and CDR2 LQKENI. CDR3 length equals 12 residues. The ends were cut back, 0 bases at V and 5 bases at J, with 4 bases in the middle. Here the CDR3 reads CASSPPDETQYF. CDR3 in DNA: TGTGCCAGCTCACCACCGGATGAGACCCAGTACTTC.

This sequence joins TRBV12-5 and TRBJ2-1; D ambiguous. The ends were cut back, 0 bases at V and 5 bases at J, with 8 bases in the middle. Germline V lookup: CDR1 LGHNT, CDR2 FRNRAP. The CDR3 loop spans 14 amino acids. The CDR3 here is CASGLVPLDNEQFF. DNA for the CDR3: TGTGCTAGTGGTTTGGTCCCACTCGACAATGAGCAGTTCTTC.

The chain combines TRBV5-1 with TRBJ2-5, with 7 bases aligning to TRBD2. Germline CDR1 reads SGHRS; CDR2 reads YFSETQ. The CDR3 length is 14 residues. V lost 9 bases and J lost 2; bases outside the gene matches: 10. CDR3 coding DNA: TGCGCCACCACCCCCGGGGGGATGCAAGAGACCCAGTACTTC. This encodes CATTPGGMQETQYF.

This chain links TRBV9 with TRBJ2-2; D remains unclear. The germline CDR1 and CDR2 sequences are SGDLS and YYNGEE. The CDR3 extends over 13 amino acids. The V and J ends lost 1 base and 7 bases respectively, with 8 bases between them. The CDR3: CASSVWLGGELFF. The CDR3 region has the DNA TGTGCCAGCAGCGTATGGTTAGGCGGGGAGCTGTTTTTT.

The chain couples TRBV6-5 to TRBJ1-1, with 7 bases that match TRBD1. The CDR3 spans 13 residues. Germline-derived CDR1 and CDR2 are MNHEY and SVGAGI. After removal of 6 bases from V and 1 base from J, the junction contained 2 bases not matched to a gene. CDR3 sequence (DNA): TGTGCCAGCAGGCGACAGGGGAACACTGAAGCTTTCTTT. Protein product: CASRRQGNTEAFF.

This clonotype was recorded a few times. The V and J genes are TRBV5-1 and TRBJ2-5; D is possibly TRBD2 (5 bases). Germline lookup yields CDR1 SGHRS and CDR2 YFSETQ. The CDR3 sequence is 13 residues long. The V gene lost 4 bases and the J gene lost 11 bases, with 18 bases spanning the gap. The chain's CDR3 is CASSRPGAGEQYF. The CDR3 region has the DNA TGCGCCAGCAGCCGGCCGGGTGCTGGGGAGCAGTACTTC.

The chain combines TRBV18 with TRBJ1-4, with unresolved D. V was cut by 0 bases and J by 0 bases, with 8 bases left in between. The CDR3 is made up of 16 amino acids. CDR1 KGHSH and CDR2 LQKENI come from the germline V gene. In nucleotides, the CDR3 is TGTGCCAGCTCACCACCTTATGGGGCAACTAATGAAAAACTGTTTTTT. Its protein is CASSPPYGATNEKLFF. The complete variable domain, with remaining parts taken from reference TRBV18 and TRBJ1-4, reads NAGVMQNPRHLVRRRGQEARLRCSPMKGHSHVYWYRQLPEEGLKFMVYLQKENIIDESGMPKERFSAEFPKEGPSILRIQQVVRGDSAAYFCASSPPYGATNEKLFFGSGTQLSVL.

The CDR3 here is CASSNQGSPQPQHF. The CDR3 DNA reads as TGTGCCAGCAGTAATCAGGGGAGTCCTCAGCCCCAGCATTTT. This sequence joins TRBV6-6 and TRBJ1-5; tentative D call: TRBD1 (6 bases). This CDR3 has 14 residues. V gave up 5 bases and J gave up 6 bases, with 14 bases separating them. Germline V gene sequence: CDR1 MNHNY, CDR2 SVGAGI (reference sequence).

This clonotype has more than one count but fewer than ten. The rearrangement links TRBV28 to TRBJ2-5, with a possible D match to TRBD2 (5 bases). CDR3 size: 15 residues. With 4 bases removed from V and 5 bases from J, the gap between germline ends came to 17 bases. Germline-derived CDR1 and CDR2 are MDHEN and SYDVKM. The chain's CDR3 is CASSSFAAGDETQYF. CDR3 bases: TGTGCCAGCAGTTCTTTTGCCGCGGGCGACGAGACCCAGTACTTC.